The T cell receptor (beta chain) under discussion was sequenced for a study of identical twins. Findings and limits, study-wide: Instead of following the same donors, the conclusions were based on cross-sectional statistical analysis. Out-of-frame sharing of TCR alpha in monozygotic twins was underestimated by models.

Through template switching, a universal primer site was introduced, and the cDNA contained unique molecular identifiers. TCRdb called the 5' RACE reads again in MiXCR, with one record for every CDR3 protein. There are around 370,000 distinct CDR3 sequences in the sample; 9% occur only once, and under 10% lies in the top ten. This clonotype was counted many times. Its antigen is as yet unknown. Everyone who donated was a healthy Caucasian. This TCR came from a woman in her forties or fifties in good health. Source material: naive T cells sorted from blood.

This CDR3 reads CSASQTSYEQYF. The DNA for the CDR3 is TGCAGTGCTAGCCAGACCTCCTACGAGCAGTACTTC. The chain has TRBV20-1 and TRBJ2-7; D is undetermined. V was cut by 3 bases and J by 0 bases, with 6 bases left in between. This CDR3 region has 12 residues. In germline, CDR1 is DFQATT, CDR2 SNEGSKA (reference sequence).